This is a list of T cell receptor beta chains from one sample in a study of regulatory T cells in long-lasting Graves disease. TCRdb called the multiplex PCR reads again in MiXCR, with one record for every CDR3 protein. The sample shows around 460,000 distinct CDR3 sequences, around a fifth of them seen only once. Sequencing was performed on peripheral blood mononuclear cells (PBMCs), taken when the disease was refractory, from a patient treated with antithyroid drugs. The receptor source for this set is a female donor with Graves disease. The CDR3 runs from the conserved cysteine through the conserved F or W. D genes are given only for firm matches. Clone size, where shown, is once, few, many, or a class for clones that have expanded.

TRBV5-1	NA	TRBJ2-7	few	TGCGCCAGCAGCTGGTCCGGGACTCGTTCCTACGAGCAGTACTTC	CASSWSGTRSYEQYF
TRBV3-1	NA	TRBJ1-5	many	TGTGCCAGCAGCCAAGATCCGGCTCAGCCCCAGCATTTT	CASSQDPAQPQHF
TRBV11-2	NA	TRBJ2-5	once	TGTGCCAGCAGCTTAGAAGGGGGGGGGGGGGCGGAGACCCAGTACTTC	CASSLEGGGGAETQYF
TRBV14	NA	TRBJ2-7	NA	TGTGCCAGCAGCCAAGATAGTGTGCGTGGACCCTACGAGCAGTACTTC	CASSQDSVRGPYEQYF
TRBV7-3	NA	TRBJ2-6	few	TGTGCCAGCAGCCAAAATGGGGGATCTGGGGCCAACGTCCTGACTTTC	CASSQNGGSGANVLTF
TRBV6-2/TRBV6-3	NA	TRBJ1-2	many	TGTGCCAGCAGTTACAGGGCGACGAACTATGGCTACACCTTC	CASSYRATNYGYTF
TRBV7-9	TRBD1	TRBJ1-6	NA	TGTGCCAGCAGCTGGGACAGGGGGCTTAGTTCACCCCTCCACTTT	CASSWDRGLSSPLHF
TRBV7-2	NA	TRBJ1-1	few	TGTGCCAGCAGCTCAATGGTTGGGGGTACTGAAGCTTTCTTT	CASSSMVGGTEAFF
TRBV12-3/TRBV12-4	TRBD1	TRBJ1-5	many	TGTGCCAGCAGTTTATTGTCAGGGGGCGAAGGGGCCCAGCATTTT	CASSLLSGGEGAQHF
TRBV12-3/TRBV12-4	NA	TRBJ2-2	many	TGTGCCAGCCGCTTTCAAACCGATCGTGGGCTGTTTTTT	CASRFQTDRGLFF
TRBV20-1	TRBD1	TRBJ2-7	NA	TGCAGTGCTAGAGTCCCCGGGACAGGAGCCTACGAGCAGTACTTC	CSARVPGTGAYEQYF
TRBV12-3/TRBV12-4	NA	TRBJ1-1	many	TGTGCCAGCACCCAAGGCAAAGGGTACACTGAAGCTTTCTTT	CASTQGKGYTEAFF
TRBV12-3/TRBV12-4	TRBD1	TRBJ1-1	many	TGTGCCAGCAGCGGACAGGGGGGACAGAACACTGAAGCTTTCTTT	CASSGQGGQNTEAFF
TRBV19	NA	TRBJ1-5	NA	TGTGCCAGTGAGGCGCCCATTTACAATCAGCCCCAGCATTTT	CASEAPIYNQPQHF
TRBV19	NA	TRBJ2-2	NA	TGTGCCAGTACCGACCGGTTAATCGGGGAGCTGTTTTTT	CASTDRLIGELFF
TRBV7-3	NA	TRBJ2-5	NA	TGTGCCAGCAGCCCGCTCGGGGGGCTTGAGACCCAGTACTTC	CASSPLGGLETQYF
TRBV10-3	TRBD1	TRBJ2-2	NA	TGTGCCACCGGGACAGGGAACACCGGGGAGCTGTTTTTT	CATGTGNTGELFF
TRBV12-5	TRBD1	TRBJ1-2	few	TGTGCTAGTGGTTTGGCGGGACAGGGAATCTACACCTTC	CASGLAGQGIYTF
TRBV30	TRBD2	TRBJ2-7	few	TGTGCCTGGACCCCTGCTGGTAGCGGGAGTGACGAGCAGTACTTC	CAWTPAGSGSDEQYF
TRBV11-2	NA	TRBJ1-2	NA	TGTGCCAGCAGCTTCCGGGATGGCGGTCTTGACTACACCTTT	CASSFRDGGLDYTF
TRBV27	TRBD1	TRBJ1-6	few	TGTGCCAGCAGTTTATCACAGGGGGCGAATTCACCCCTCCACTTT	CASSLSQGANSPLHF
TRBV19	TRBD2	TRBJ2-2	NA	TGTGCCAGTAGTATAACTAGCGGGACGACCGGGGAGCTGTTTTTT	CASSITSGTTGELFF
TRBV5-1	NA	TRBJ2-7	many	TGCGCCAGCAGCTTGACAGGTCCCCACGAGCAGTACTTC	CASSLTGPHEQYF
TRBV10-3	NA	TRBJ2-2	few	TGTGCCATCAGTGAGTCGGGCCTTGACCGGGAGCTGTTTTTT	CAISESGLDRELFF
TRBV7-2	NA	TRBJ1-4	few	TGTGCCAGCAGCTTACAGGTTTCAACTAATGAAAAACTGTTTTTT	CASSLQVSTNEKLFF
TRBV11-2	NA	TRBJ1-2	many	TGTGCCAGCAGCTTAGTTGCAGAAGGAGGCTACACCTTC	CASSLVAEGGYTF
TRBV7-9	NA	TRBJ2-7	many	TGTGCCAGCAGCCACCTCTGGGTAGAGGACGAGCAGTACTTC	CASSHLWVEDEQYF
TRBV6-1	TRBD1	TRBJ2-7	many	TGTGCCAGCAGTGACGGGACAGGGATCTTCTACGAGCAGTACTTC	CASSDGTGIFYEQYF
TRBV6-2/TRBV6-3	NA	TRBJ1-2	once	TGTGCCAGCAGACCGGGACGGCTCTATGGCCACACCTTC	CASRPGRLYGHTF
TRBV6-1	NA	TRBJ1-1	many	TGTGCCAGCAGCAAATCAGGTAACACTGAAGCTTTCTTT	CASSKSGNTEAFF
TRBV7-2	NA	TRBJ1-4	many	TGTGCCAGCAGTAGGACGGCCCATAATGAAAAACTGTTTTTT	CASSRTAHNEKLFF
TRBV7-3	NA	TRBJ2-2	many	TGTGCCAGCAGCTTAAGGCCGAAAACTCTTACGAACACCGGGGAGCTGTTTTTT	CASSLRPKTLTNTGELFF
TRBV27	NA	TRBJ1-2	many	TGTGCCAGCAGTCCCATTGAGGGGGGAGGCTACACCTTC	CASSPIEGGGYTF